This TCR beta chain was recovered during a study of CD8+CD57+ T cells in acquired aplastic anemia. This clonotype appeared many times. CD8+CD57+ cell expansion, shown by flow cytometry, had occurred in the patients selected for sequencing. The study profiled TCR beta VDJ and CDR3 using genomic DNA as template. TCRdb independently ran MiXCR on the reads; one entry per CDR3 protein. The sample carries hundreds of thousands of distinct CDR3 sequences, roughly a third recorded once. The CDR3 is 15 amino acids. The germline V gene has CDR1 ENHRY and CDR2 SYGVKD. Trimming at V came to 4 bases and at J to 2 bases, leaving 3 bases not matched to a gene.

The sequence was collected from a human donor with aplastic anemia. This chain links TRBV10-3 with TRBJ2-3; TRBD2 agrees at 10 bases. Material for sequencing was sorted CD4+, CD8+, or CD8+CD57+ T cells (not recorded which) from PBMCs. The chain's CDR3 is CAISGLAGDTDTQYF. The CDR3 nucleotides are TGTGCCATCAGTGGGCTAGCGGGAGACACAGATACGCAGTATTTT.